This is a list of T cell receptor beta chains from one sample in a study of OX40 agonist ivuxolimab in advanced cancers. Measured with immunoSEQ multiplex PCR; TCRdb has only the in-frame clones, and not every one. The sample includes 75,000 to 100,000 clones, about nine tenths of them seen just once. The sequences come from CD4+ or CD8+ T cells sorted from blood, collected in a trial of the OX40 agonist ivuxolimab. The source is an adult with an advanced solid tumor such as melanoma, head and neck, liver or kidney cancer. The CDR3 runs from the conserved cysteine through the conserved F or W. The D gene is left open where the match is weak. Rows give clone size only sometimes, using once, few, many, or a class for an expanded clone.

V,J,D,size,CDR3,DNA
TRBV9,TRBJ2-1,TRBD2,NA,CASSSYSGSGSEQFF,TGTGCCAGCAGCTCATATAGCGGGAGCGGCAGTGAGCAGTTCTTC
TRBV5-1,TRBJ2-1,TRBD2,NA,CASSLAPTSGGHEQFF,TGCGCCAGCAGCTTGGCCCCGACTAGCGGGGGGCATGAGCAGTTCTTC
TRBV5-6,TRBJ1-3,NA,NA,CASSLGTPKGNTIYF,TGTGCCAGCAGCTTGGGGACTCCGAAAGGGAACACCATATATTTT
TRBV9,TRBJ1-1,TRBD1,few,CASSVGTGGRAFF,TGTGCCAGCAGCGTAGGGACAGGGGGACGGGCTTTCTTT
TRBV14,TRBJ2-2,NA,NA,CASSQFTDTGELFF,TGTGCCAGCAGCCAATTCACGGACACCGGGGAGCTGTTTTTT
TRBV7-8,TRBJ2-7,TRBD2,NA,CASSTGTSAAYEQYF,TGTGCCAGCAGTACCGGGACTAGCGCGGCATACGAGCAGTACTTC
TRBV19,TRBJ2-5,NA,NA,CASSITVGRQETQYF,TGTGCCAGTAGTATAACGGTGGGACGGCAAGAGACCCAGTACTTC
TRBV30,TRBJ1-1,NA,NA,CAWSVQQNTEAFF,TGTGCCTGGAGTGTACAACAGAACACTGAAGCTTTCTTT
TRBV5-1,TRBJ1-2,TRBD1,NA,CASSSQPDRVTGYTF,TGCGCCAGCAGCTCACAACCAGACAGGGTGACTGGCTACACCTTC
TRBV28,TRBJ2-7,NA,NA,CASSAFRHLYEQYF,TGTGCCAGCAGCGCCTTCCGACACTTATACGAGCAGTACTTC
TRBV7-9,TRBJ1-2,NA,few,CASSLAAGSRGYTF,TGTGCCAGCAGCTTAGCGGCAGGGTCGAGAGGCTACACCTTC
TRBV27,TRBJ2-2,NA,NA,CASSGSPTGELFF,TGTGCCAGCAGCGGGTCACCCACCGGGGAGCTGTTTTTT
TRBV18,TRBJ1-5,NA,NA,CASSPDISQPQHF,TGTGCCAGCTCACCGGACATCTCTCAGCCCCAGCATTTT
TRBV19,TRBJ1-5,NA,once,CASSPATANHQHF,TGTGCCAGTAGCCCTGCGACAGCCAATCACCAGCATTTT
TRBV29-1,TRBJ2-2,TRBD1,NA,CSVERTGHGELFF,TGCAGCGTTGAAAGGACAGGGCACGGGGAGCTGTTTTTT
TRBV9,TRBJ1-3,NA,NA,CASSVAGGIGNTIYF,TGTGCCAGCAGCGTAGCTGGGGGGATTGGAAACACCATATATTTT
TRBV15,TRBJ2-7,TRBD1,NA,CATSKGQGYEQYF,TGTGCCACCAGCAAGGGACAGGGCTACGAGCAGTACTTC
TRBV14,TRBJ1-6,TRBD1,NA,CASSRMGQRHGNSPLHF,TGTGCCAGCAGCCGTATGGGACAGCGTCACGGAAATTCACCCCTCCACTTT
TRBV6-5,TRBJ1-2,NA,NA,CASSYLVGEANYGYTF,TGTGCCAGCAGTTACCTTGTCGGGGAAGCTAACTATGGCTACACCTTC
TRBV6-6,TRBJ2-7,NA,NA,CASCSGTFEQYF,TGTGCCAGCTGTTCCGGGACTTTCGAGCAGTACTTC
TRBV5-1,TRBJ2-3,NA,NA,CASSIRGTRTDTQYF,TGCGCCAGCAGCATCCGGGGTACCCGCACAGATACGCAGTATTTT
TRBV4-1,TRBJ2-2,NA,few,CASRPESGELFF,TGCGCCAGCAGACCCGAGTCCGGGGAGCTGTTTTTT
TRBV30,TRBJ1-6,NA,NA,CAWTGMRRNSPLHF,TGTGCCTGGACGGGGATGAGACGGAATTCACCCCTCCACTTT
TRBV27,TRBJ1-4,NA,NA,CASSPSRAGGYEKLFF,TGTGCCAGCAGTCCTTCGAGGGCGGGAGGGTATGAAAAACTGTTTTTT
TRBV29-1,TRBJ2-7,TRBD2,NA,CSVEGGVLAGVEEQYF,TGCAGCGTTGAAGGCGGGGTTTTAGCGGGAGTTGAGGAGCAGTACTTC
TRBV10-1,TRBJ2-3,TRBD2,NA,CASTSGLGRTDTQYF,TGCGCCAGCACCTCGGGACTAGGACGGACAGATACGCAGTATTTT
TRBV19,TRBJ2-3,NA,NA,CASSELADTQYF,TGTGCCAGTAGTGAACTAGCAGATACGCAGTATTTT
TRBV4-2,TRBJ1-2,TRBD1,NA,CASSQPQGAREGGYTF,TGTGCCAGCAGCCAACCTCAGGGGGCCCGCGAAGGTGGCTACACCTTC